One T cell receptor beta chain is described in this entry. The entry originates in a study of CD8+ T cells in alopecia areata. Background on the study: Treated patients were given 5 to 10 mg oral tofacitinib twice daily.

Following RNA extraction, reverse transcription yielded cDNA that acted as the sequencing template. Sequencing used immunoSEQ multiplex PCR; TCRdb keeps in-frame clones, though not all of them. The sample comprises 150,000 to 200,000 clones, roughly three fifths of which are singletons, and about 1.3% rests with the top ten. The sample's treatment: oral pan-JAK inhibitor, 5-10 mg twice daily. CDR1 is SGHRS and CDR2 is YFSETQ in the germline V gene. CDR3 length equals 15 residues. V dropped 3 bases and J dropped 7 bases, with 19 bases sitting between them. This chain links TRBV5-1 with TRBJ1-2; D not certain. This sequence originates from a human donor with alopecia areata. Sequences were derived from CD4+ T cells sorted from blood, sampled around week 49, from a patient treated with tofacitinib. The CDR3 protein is CASSYYPSDESGYTF. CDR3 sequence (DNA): TGCGCCAGCAGCTACTACCCATCGGACGAAAGTGGCTACACCTTC. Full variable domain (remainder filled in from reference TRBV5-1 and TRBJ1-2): KAGVTQTPRYLIKTRGQQVTLSCSPISGHRSVSWYQQTPGQGLQFLFEYFSETQRNKGNFPGRFSGRQFSNSRSEMNVSTLELGDSALYLCASSYYPSDESGYTFGSGTRLTVV.